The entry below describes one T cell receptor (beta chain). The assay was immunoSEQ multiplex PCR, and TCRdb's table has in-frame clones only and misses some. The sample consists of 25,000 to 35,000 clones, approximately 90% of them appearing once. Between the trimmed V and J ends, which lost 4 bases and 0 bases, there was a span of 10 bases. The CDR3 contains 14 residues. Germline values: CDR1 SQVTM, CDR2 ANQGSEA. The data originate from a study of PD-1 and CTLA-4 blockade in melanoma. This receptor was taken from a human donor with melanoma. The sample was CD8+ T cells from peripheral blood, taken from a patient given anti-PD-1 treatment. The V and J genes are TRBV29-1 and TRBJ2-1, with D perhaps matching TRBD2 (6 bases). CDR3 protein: CSVGAGSSYNEQFF. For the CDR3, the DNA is TGCAGCGTTGGGGCGGGAAGCTCCTACAATGAGCAGTTCTTC.